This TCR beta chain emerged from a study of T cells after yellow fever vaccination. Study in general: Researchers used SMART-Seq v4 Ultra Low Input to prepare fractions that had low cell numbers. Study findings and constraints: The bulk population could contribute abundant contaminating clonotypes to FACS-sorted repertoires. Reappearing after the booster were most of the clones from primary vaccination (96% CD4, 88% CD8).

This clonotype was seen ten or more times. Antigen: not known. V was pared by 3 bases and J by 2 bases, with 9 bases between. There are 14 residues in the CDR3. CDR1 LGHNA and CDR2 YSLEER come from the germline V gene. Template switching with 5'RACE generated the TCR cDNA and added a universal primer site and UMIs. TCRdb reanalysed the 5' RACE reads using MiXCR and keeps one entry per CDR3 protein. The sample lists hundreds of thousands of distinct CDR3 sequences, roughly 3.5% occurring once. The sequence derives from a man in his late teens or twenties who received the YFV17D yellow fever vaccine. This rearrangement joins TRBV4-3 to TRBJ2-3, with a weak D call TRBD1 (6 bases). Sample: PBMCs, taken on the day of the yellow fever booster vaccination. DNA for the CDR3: TGCGCCAGCAGCCATGGACAGTACACAGATACGCAGTATTTT. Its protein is CASSHGQYTDTQYF.